This TCR beta chain was sequenced in a study of long-term antiretroviral therapy in people with HIV (dated by TCRdb to the early 2020s). Looking at the study overall: Collection of the earliest samples took place about a decade ahead of the 2015 WHO recommendation for immediate ART, at a time when ART was typically delayed until CD4 counts fell. About 35% of the 30 participants with HIV were female. No cross-contamination during QIAcube processing was shown when test extractions of a monoclonal T-cell line were performed alongside about 30 polyclonal samples. From some 30 adults with confirmed HIV infection, the cohort provided some 200 cryopreserved PBMC samples, gathered serially across a mean of about six years (range 1-12). Whether ART initiation and durable HIV suppression were associated with changes in peripheral blood TRB repertoire composition and diversity was tested in a retrospective serial study.

Sequencing of the TRB variable region was done with the immunoSEQ hsTCRB v3.0 assay at survey level resolution. The targeted TRB sequencing depth was 40,000-50,000 T-cell genomes per sample. TRB libraries were pooled and sequenced on an Illumina MiSeq using a v3 150-cycle kit. For the original study's pipeline: Repertoire analysis was performed in R inside a reproducible Nextflow workflow that covered QC, data transformation and analysis. LymphoSeq2, an R package for AIRR-Seq data exploration, was used to implement custom analyses. After excluding a handful of samples that yielded fewer than 5000 total TRB sequences, around 190 HIV repertoires remained for analysis. Among the 190 or so HIV repertoires that were kept, almost 60 were collected before ART initiation and about 130 were collected after ART initiation. Each repertoire was downsampled to 5000 TRB nucleotide sequences, and summary statistics were averaged across 100 downsampling iterations. Only TRB sequences with CDR3 regions of at least seven amino acids were retained for analysis. Diversity was assessed using a clonality score derived from Shannon entropy and using the Gini coefficient. In the repertoire networks, any two of the top 5000 CDR3 amino acid sequences were linked whenever the two sequences differed by an edit distance of one. Antigen specificity groups and MHC restriction were predicted for TRB CDR3 amino acid sequences with GLIPH2. To flag known CMV, EBV, HIV or tissue antigen associations, CDR3 amino acid sequences were matched against VDJdb and McPAS-TCR. Pre-ART, post-ART and control groups were compared with Wilcoxon signed-rank tests and Holm-Bonferroni correction. Held by TCRdb, this immuneACCESS table contains in-frame sequences only and omits some clones. Under half of the omission traces to an unresolved V gene where checked; the cause of the rest is unknown. V, J and clone size derive from that table, while D and trimming were established from the DNA sequence. The sample profile shows about 39,000 clones; approximately 85% of them were found once. The top ten hold approximately 6% of the sample.

Broad study findings and their caveats: Because PBMC availability was limited, only the TCR beta chain was sequenced, with no alpha chain pairing. A significant increase in TRB diversity was found to be associated with ART initiation, although TRB diversity was observed to remain significantly below that of transplant donor controls even after long-term ART. CDR3 length ranges in HIV repertoires were narrower than in controls, and network structure suggested an antigen-experienced repertoire with only a slight naive shift after ART. Expanded TRB clones identified before ART initiation dominated the repertoire at all time points, although this dominance fluctuated and declined in many PLHIV after ART. The samples span the years 2004 to 2017, and the ART regimens used may be less effective than current regimens. Inferences about post-ART repertoire changes were limited because no data were available on ART adherence, viral resistance or therapy changes. Unsorted PBMC were profiled instead of sorted CD4+ and CD8+ T cells because pre-ART samples had limited cell numbers.

Clipping removes 8 bases from V and 4 bases from J, with 6 as the unmatched junction base count. The CDR3 numbers 14 residues from cysteine through phenylalanine. The CDR3 DNA has 42 bases and is translated from base 1. CDR1 SNHLY and CDR2 FYNNEI are derived from the germline V gene. Participants were included only if at least one PBMC sample before ART initiation and at least two post-ART samples were available. Treatment was received in the United States of America by all participants with HIV. Cryopreserved samples of about 1-11 million PBMC were thawed and washed before DNA extraction. At the time of the earliest PBMC sample for each participant with HIV, ages ranged from roughly 20 to 60 years. Per participant, PBMC samples came from 1-4 timepoints prior to ART initiation and 2-8 timepoints following ART initiation, for a median of 7 samples. For every participant, serial HIV viral load, CD4+ T-cell count, ART history and demographic data were obtained. A Qiagen kit on a QIAcube was used to extract genomic DNA from unsorted PBMC, with samples processed in batches of 12.

Worth noting for this clone: This receptor's antigen is unknown. Per-nucleotide qualities are absent, and no much larger clonotype sits a single base away.

The chain uses TRBV2 and TRBJ2-2, with 8 bases matching TRBD1. Sequencing was performed on unsorted PBMCs, taken 3.1 years after starting antiretroviral therapy. This sequence was found in a woman in her forties or fifties with HIV. The bases are TGTGCCAGCTCACGGGACAGGCCCACCGGGGAGCTGTTTTTT. This codes for CASSRDRPTGELFF.